The 29 T cell receptor beta chains in this list originate from one sample, sequenced in a study of blood T cell repertoires in COVID-19. Assay used: immunoSEQ multiplex PCR; TCRdb lists only in-frame clones, some missing. The table includes 160,000 or so clones, around four fifths detected once. The specimen sequenced was peripheral blood. These TCRs come from a woman of 80 years or more with acute or convalescent COVID-19.

This clone has just one count. The chain recombines TRBV20-1 with TRBJ1-5; the D is unclear. CDR3 length: 15 amino acids. Germline loops: CDR1 DFQATT, CDR2 SNEGSKA (reference sequence). Between the trimmed V and J ends, which lost 3 bases and 4 bases, there was a span of 16 bases. The chain's CDR3 is CSASGGGGSNQPQHF. The CDR3 coding sequence is TGCAGTGCTAGTGGTGGAGGTGGGTCTAATCAGCCCCAGCATTTT.

V usage is TRBV5-5 and J usage is TRBJ1-1; 7 bases fit TRBD1. With 3 bases clipped from V and 1 base from J, the junction kept 3 bases outside the gene matches. Germline values: CDR1 SGHKS, CDR2 YYEKEE (reference sequence). The CDR3 has 14 residues. In DNA, the CDR3 is TGTGCCAGCAGCTCGAGGACAGGGAACACTGAAGCTTTCTTT. Translated: CASSSRTGNTEAFF. Full variable domain (remainder filled in from reference TRBV5-5 and TRBJ1-1): DAGVTQSPTHLIKTRGQQVTLRCSPISGHKSVSWYQQVLGQGPQFIFQYYEKEERGRGNFPDRFSARQFPNYSSELNVNALLLGDSALYLCASSSRTGNTEAFFGQGTRLTVV.

The chain is built from TRBV12-5 and TRBJ1-3, with 9 nucleotides matching TRBD1. Per the germline V gene, CDR1 is LGHNT and CDR2 is FRNRAP. V lost 4 bases, J lost 2 bases, and 9 bases stayed unmatched. This CDR3 has 17 amino acids. DNA of the CDR3: TGTGCTAGTGGTTCCCTGCAGGGGACAGGGACTGGAAACACCATATATTTT. Protein sequence: CASGSLQGTGTGNTIYF. Supplemented by reference TRBV12-5 and TRBJ1-3, the full variable domain reads DARVTQTPRHKVTEMGQEVTMRCQPILGHNTVFWYRQTMMQGLELLAYFRNRAPLDDSGMPKDRFSAEMPDATLATLKIQPSEPRDSAVYFCASGSLQGTGTGNTIYFGEGSWLTVV.

The chain is built from TRBV30 and TRBJ1-2; 7 bases agree with TRBD1. The V and J ends lost 5 bases and 7 bases, in that order; junction bases with no gene match: 7. The germline V gene encodes CDR1 GTSNPN and CDR2 SVGIG (reference sequence). This CDR3 region has 12 residues. The CDR3 loop is CAWSQGVGGYTF. The CDR3 DNA reads as TGTGCCTGGTCCCAGGGGGTAGGTGGCTACACCTTC.

The chain is built from TRBV15 and TRBJ2-5; 11 bases agree with TRBD2. J gave up 3 bases and V 4 bases, and 7 bases lay outside the gene matches. The CDR3 consists of 16 residues. The germline gives CDR1 LNHNV, CDR2 YYDKDF (reference sequence). The CDR3 nucleotides are TGTGCCACCAGCAAGAATCAACTAGCGGGGGAAGAGACCCAGTACTTC. As protein: CATSKNQLAGEETQYF. The complete variable domain, with remaining parts taken from reference TRBV15 and TRBJ2-5, reads DAMVIQNPRYQVTQFGKPVTLSCSQTLNHNVMYWYQQKSSQAPKLLFHYYDKDFNNEADTPDNFQSRRPNTSFCFLDIRSPGLGDTAMYLCATSKNQLAGEETQYFGPGTRLLVL.

This clone was counted between two and nine times. The chain links TRBV6-2 or TRBV6-3 to TRBJ1-6; D is uncertain. In germline, CDR1 is MNHEY, CDR2 SVGEGT. V was cut by 4 bases and J by 0 bases, with 10 bases left in between. CDR3 length: 16 amino acids. In DNA, the CDR3 is TGTGCCAGCAGTTCCGGTACCGGCTCCTATAATTCACCCCTCCACTTT. The encoded protein is CASSSGTGSYNSPLHF.

The chain links TRBV19 to TRBJ2-4; 7 nucleotides line up with TRBD1. The CDR3 extends over 14 amino acids. V trimming: 5 bases; J trimming: 4 bases; junction bases outside the gene matches: 5. Germline loops: CDR1 LNHDA, CDR2 SQIVND (reference sequence). The CDR3 reads CASSPRDRKNIQYF. Written as DNA, the CDR3 is TGTGCCAGTAGTCCTAGGGACAGAAAAAACATTCAGTACTTC.

The genes are TRBV18 and TRBJ1-4; TRBD1 aligns across 8 bases. Germline V gene lookup returns CDR1 KGHSH and CDR2 LQKENI. The CDR3 runs 15 residues. Trimming cost V 6 bases and J 4 bases; bases outside gene matches: 7. The CDR3 nucleotides are TGTGCCAGCTCTCCTGGACAGGGAGGTAATGAAAAACTGTTTTTT. It encodes CASSPGQGGNEKLFF. The full variable domain, with the rest looked up from reference TRBV18 and TRBJ1-4, is NAGVMQNPRHLVRRRGQEARLRCSPMKGHSHVYWYRQLPEEGLKFMVYLQKENIIDESGMPKERFSAEFPKEGPSILRIQQVVRGDSAAYFCASSPGQGGNEKLFFGSGTQLSVL.

This clone appeared a single time. This chain connects TRBV11-2 to TRBJ2-5; the match to TRBD2 covers 7 bases. This CDR3 has 13 amino acids. V lost 4 bases, J lost 2 bases, and 1 base stayed unmatched. CDR1 SGHAT and CDR2 FQNNGV come from the germline V gene. Written as DNA, the CDR3 is TGTGCCAGCAGCTGGGGACTACAAGAGACCCAGTACTTC. Translated, it gives CASSWGLQETQYF.

Written as DNA, the CDR3 is TGTGCCAGCAGTCAATACGCCGGAAGCCGGGGGAATGGCTACACCTTC. Protein product: CASSQYAGSRGNGYTF. The chain couples TRBV6-2 or TRBV6-3 to TRBJ1-2, with D tentatively TRBD1 (5 bases). CDR3 length: 16 residues. V lost 5 bases and J 6 bases, leaving 22 bases between the germline ends. CDR1 MNHEY and CDR2 SVGEGT come from the germline V gene.

Here the CDR3 DNA reads TGTGCCAGCAGCTATTACGGGACAGGGTCTGAAGCTTTCTTT. Translating it yields CASSYYGTGSEAFF. The chain employs TRBV5-5 and TRBJ1-1, with 9 bases fitting TRBD1. Germline assignment: CDR1 SGHKS and CDR2 YYEKEE (reference sequence). V dropped 3 bases and J dropped 6; count of bases not matched to a gene: 6. This CDR3 contains 14 residues.

The genes are TRBV4-2 and TRBJ2-2; 10 bases match TRBD1. The ends lost 1 base at V and 5 bases at J; junction bases unmatched: 4. The CDR3 has 16 amino acids. Germline assignment: CDR1 LGHNA and CDR2 YNFKEQ. CDR3 bases: TGTGCCAGCAGCCAAGGACAGGGGGCAGGGACCGGGGAGCTGTTTTTT. Translated, it gives CASSQGQGAGTGELFF.

This clone was recorded once. This rearrangement joins TRBV25-1 to TRBJ1-4; 7 positions agree with TRBD1. The germline gives CDR1 MGHDK, CDR2 SYGVNS. This CDR3 has 17 residues. The trim removed 3 bases at V and 1 base at J, leaving 8 bases unmatched. Written as DNA, the CDR3 is TGTGCCAGCAGTGAGAAAAGGGGGCTACTAACTAATGAAAAACTGTTTTTT. It codes for CASSEKRGLLTNEKLFF.

V is TRBV5-5 and J is TRBJ1-5, with D unclear. The CDR3 length is 16 residues. V was trimmed by 0 bases and J by 7 bases, leaving 17 bases between them. Germline-derived CDR1 and CDR2 are SGHKS and YYEKEE (reference sequence). The CDR3 spells CASSLDGSGRSQPQHF. The CDR3 DNA follows: TGTGCCAGCAGCTTGGATGGCAGCGGAAGGTCACAGCCCCAGCATTTT.

This clone was seen just once. The chain couples TRBV25-1 to TRBJ2-5, with 8 bases fitting TRBD1. CDR1 is MGHDK, CDR2 SYGVNS, per germline. The CDR3 sequence is 15 residues long. V gave up 3 bases and J gave up 4 bases; unmatched junction bases: 7. The CDR3, as DNA: TGTGCCAGCAGTGATCCCAGGGGGCCAGCAGAGACCCAGTACTTC. This encodes CASSDPRGPAETQYF.

The chain is built from TRBV5-1 and TRBJ1-3; TRBD1 matches at 8 bases. Looked up from germline, CDR1 is SGHRS and CDR2 is YFSETQ. The CDR3 loop spans 15 amino acids. The trim removed 1 base at V and 0 bases at J, leaving 0 bases unmatched. CDR3 in amino acids: CASSLTGGSGNTIYF. The CDR3 DNA sequence: TGCGCCAGCAGCTTGACAGGGGGCTCTGGAAACACCATATATTTT.

V usage is TRBV7-2 and J usage is TRBJ2-5; 10 bases line up with TRBD2. CDR3 length: 16 residues. Germline assignment: CDR1 SGHTA and CDR2 FQGNSA. V shed 0 bases, J shed 5 bases, and the junction held 6 bases outside the gene matches. CDR3 protein: CASSLAASGRLETQYF. The DNA for the CDR3 is TGTGCCAGCAGCTTAGCGGCTAGCGGGAGATTGGAGACCCAGTACTTC.

The V call is TRBV6-5, the J call TRBJ2-7, with TRBD2 matching 9 bases. This CDR3 is 13 amino acids long. Germline CDR1 reads MNHEY; CDR2 reads SVGAGI. The V gene end was trimmed by 6 bases and the J gene end by 6 bases; junction bases not matched to a gene: 6. The CDR3 reads CASRGLAGSEQYF. In DNA, the CDR3 is TGTGCCAGCAGGGGGCTAGCGGGAAGCGAGCAGTACTTC.

The V call is TRBV6-5, the J call TRBJ2-5; D might be TRBD2 (5 bases). Between the trimmed V and J ends, which lost 7 bases and 2 bases, there was a span of 17 bases. Germline CDR1 MNHEY, CDR2 SVGAGI. There are 15 residues in the CDR3. DNA of the CDR3: TGTGCCAGCACTAGGGCTGGATCGGGGCAAGAGACCCAGTACTTC. This translates into CASTRAGSGQETQYF.

The chain couples TRBV5-1 to TRBJ1-1, with 7 bases aligning to TRBD1. The CDR3 is made up of 15 amino acids. Per the germline V gene, CDR1 is SGHRS and CDR2 is YFSETQ. V lost 5 bases, J lost 0 bases, and 7 bases stayed unmatched. In DNA, the CDR3 is TGCGCCAGCAGACTACAGGGGCCCATGAACACTGAAGCTTTCTTT. Translation gives CASRLQGPMNTEAFF. Full variable domain (missing parts from reference TRBV5-1 and TRBJ1-1): KAGVTQTPRYLIKTRGQQVTLSCSPISGHRSVSWYQQTPGQGLQFLFEYFSETQRNKGNFPGRFSGRQFSNSRSEMNVSTLELGDSALYLCASRLQGPMNTEAFFGQGTRLTVV.

The chain employs TRBV18 and TRBJ1-6; 10 nucleotides align to TRBD1. CDR1 KGHSH and CDR2 LQKENI come from the germline V gene. The ends lost 6 bases at V and 6 bases at J; junction bases unmatched: 2. There are 14 residues in the CDR3. The CDR3 loop reads CASSRDRGNSPLHF. The CDR3 nucleotides are TGTGCCAGCTCGCGGGACAGGGGTAATTCACCCCTCCACTTT.

The gene calls are TRBV5-1 and TRBJ1-3, with a weak D call TRBD1 (5 bases). Trimming stripped 5 bases from V and 1 base from J, with 19 bases between. Germline V gene sequence: CDR1 SGHRS, CDR2 YFSETQ. The CDR3 consists of 17 residues. CDR3 region: CASSYTGTPLSGNTIYF. The CDR3 nucleotides are TGCGCCAGCAGTTACACTGGGACTCCCCTTTCTGGAAACACCATATATTTT.

The gene calls are TRBV5-1 and TRBJ2-5; D is unclear. V was clipped by 4 bases and J by 5 bases, with 12 bases between them. Germline CDR1 is SGHRS and CDR2 is YFSETQ. This CDR3 comprises 13 residues. CDR3 amino acids: CASSLGNAETQYF. In DNA, the CDR3 is TGCGCCAGCAGCCTGGGAAACGCGGAGACCCAGTACTTC.

The chain links TRBV10-1 to TRBJ2-7, with 9 bases that match TRBD2. Germline V gene lookup returns CDR1 WNHNN and CDR2 SYGVQD (reference sequence). V shed 4 bases, J shed 6 bases, and the junction held 7 bases outside the gene matches. The CDR3 extends over 14 amino acids. The DNA for the CDR3 is TGCGCCAGCAGTGTGGCTAGCGGGGATGGCGAGCAGTACTTC. Translated, it gives CASSVASGDGEQYF.

The CDR3 nucleotides are TGTGCCAGCAGTTTCCGCGGGACTATAGCGAGAGAGACCCAGTACTTC. This codes for CASSFRGTIARETQYF. This chain connects TRBV27 to TRBJ2-5; 7 nucleotides line up with TRBD2. V was clipped by 3 bases and J by 4 bases; unmatched bases: 11. The CDR3 is 16 residues long. Germline V lookup: CDR1 MNHEY, CDR2 SMNVEV (reference sequence).

The rearrangement uses TRBV10-2 and TRBJ2-7, with 7 positions matching TRBD1. The ends lost 6 bases at V and 3 bases at J; junction bases unmatched: 11. Germline V gives CDR1 WSHSY, CDR2 SAAADI. The CDR3 covers 15 residues. The chain's CDR3 is CASRKDRHPFYEQYF. In DNA, the CDR3 is TGCGCCAGCAGGAAGGACAGGCATCCCTTCTACGAGCAGTACTTC.

The chain is built from TRBV7-9 and TRBJ2-5; the match to TRBD1 covers 8 bases. Germline CDR1 reads SEHNR; CDR2 reads FQNEAQ (reference sequence). The CDR3 has 16 residues. Trimming took 1 base from V and 5 from J; bases not matched to a gene: 9. The DNA of the CDR3 is TGTGCCAGCAGCTTAGTTTCCGGGACAGGCGGGGAGACCCAGTACTTC. Its protein is CASSLVSGTGGETQYF.

The genes are TRBV7-9 and TRBJ1-1; perhaps TRBD1 as D (5 bases). The V end lost 4 bases, the J end lost 4 bases, and 13 bases lay between the germline ends. The CDR3 has 14 amino acids. The germline V gene encodes CDR1 SEHNR and CDR2 FQNEAQ (reference sequence). The CDR3 loop is CASSSVGGVTEAFF. In DNA form, the CDR3 reads TGTGCCAGCAGCTCCGTTGGGGGGGTCACTGAAGCTTTCTTT. The full variable domain, in which reference TRBV7-9 and TRBJ1-1 provide the parts outside the CDR3, is DTGVSQNPRHKITKRGQNVTFRCDPISEHNRLYWYRQTLGQGPEFLTYFQNEAQLEKSRLLSDRFSAERPKGSFSTLEIQRTEQGDSAMYLCASSSVGGVTEAFFGQGTRLTVV.

The gene calls are TRBV5-1 and TRBJ1-3, with TRBD1 matching over 7 bases. The V gene's germline CDR1 is SGHRS and CDR2 YFSETQ. Trimming removed 0 bases from V and 2 bases from J; junction bases left unmatched: 5. The CDR3 contains 16 residues. The CDR3 loop reads CASSLGRGLAGNTIYF. The CDR3 bases are TGCGCCAGCAGCTTGGGGAGGGGGCTGGCTGGAAACACCATATATTTT. The full variable domain, rest sourced from reference TRBV5-1 and TRBJ1-3, is KAGVTQTPRYLIKTRGQQVTLSCSPISGHRSVSWYQQTPGQGLQFLFEYFSETQRNKGNFPGRFSGRQFSNSRSEMNVSTLELGDSALYLCASSLGRGLAGNTIYFGEGSWLTVV.